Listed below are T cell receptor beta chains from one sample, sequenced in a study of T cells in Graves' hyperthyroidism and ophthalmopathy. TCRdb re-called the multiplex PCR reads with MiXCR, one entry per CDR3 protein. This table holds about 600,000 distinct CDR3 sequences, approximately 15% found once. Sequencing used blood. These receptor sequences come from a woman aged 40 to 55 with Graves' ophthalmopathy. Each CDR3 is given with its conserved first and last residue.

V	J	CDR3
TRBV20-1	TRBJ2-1	CSARGLAGVNEQFF
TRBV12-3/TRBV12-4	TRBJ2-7	CASSPGGTVDYEQYF
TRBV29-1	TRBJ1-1	CSVQLAVSLNTEAFF
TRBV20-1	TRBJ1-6	CSARGGTGEGSPLHF
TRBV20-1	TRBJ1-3	CSARTGLGGTEGNTIYF
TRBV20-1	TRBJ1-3	CSARRNSGNTIYF
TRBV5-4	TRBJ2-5	CASSWGVEETQYF
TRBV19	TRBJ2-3	CASPLTQTSTQYF
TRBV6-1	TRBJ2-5	CASSEQVAGRETQYF
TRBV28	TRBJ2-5	CASSLSRAALGVGTETQYF
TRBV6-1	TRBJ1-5	CAGSEVNSPNQPQHF
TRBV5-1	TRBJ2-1	CASSFLPGLAGRNEQFF
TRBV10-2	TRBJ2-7	CASSETGLAGGNTYEQYF
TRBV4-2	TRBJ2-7	CASSQVVTYEQYF
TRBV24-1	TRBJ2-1	CATSDIWTGRSGEQFF
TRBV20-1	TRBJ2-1	CSATLAGEYSEQFF